This TCR beta chain was captured in a study of identical twins. Study-wide results and caveats: Reduced insertions were recorded for abundant cord blood beta clonotypes, with no such pattern in memory repertoires. Compared with unrelated sharing, twin-shared out-of-frame alpha sequences had more low-probability sequences.

Germline values: CDR1 LGHDT, CDR2 YNNKEL (reference sequence). The CDR3 runs to 11 residues. V was shortened by 6 bases and J by 9 bases, with 9 bases between the two germline ends. There are a few counts of this clonotype. What it binds is unknown. One entry per CDR3 protein results from TCRdb running MiXCR on the 5' RACE reads. Of roughly 700,000 distinct CDR3 sequences listed, 8.6% are singletons. Separately, the same data were catalogued under a study of yellow fever vaccine responses in identical twins.

The chain couples TRBV3-1 to TRBJ2-1, with D perhaps TRBD2 (6 bases). The source is a woman between 18 and 29 years old in good health. What was sequenced was PBMCs. The CDR3 protein is CASSAGIEQFF. In DNA form, the CDR3 reads TGTGCCAGCAGTGCGGGGATTGAGCAGTTCTTC.